This is a list of T cell receptor beta chains from one sample in a study of memory CD4+ T cells and cytomegalovirus serostatus. Sequencing was performed with immunoSEQ multiplex PCR; in TCRdb, only in-frame clones are kept and a portion is missing. The table lists tens of thousands of clones, 82% of them singletons. Material: memory CD4+ T cells from blood. The receptors derive from an adult in good health and CMV-seronegative. Both conserved end residues are trimmed from each CDR3. Each record gives: V gene, J gene, CDR3 protein.

V gene: TRBV18
J gene: TRBJ1-4
CDR3 protein: ASSRTGGNSEKLF

V gene: TRBV7-2
J gene: TRBJ2-7
CDR3 protein: ASSLGGGGSYEQY

V gene: TRBV5-4
J gene: TRBJ2-2
CDR3 protein: ASSLETSGGGGELF

V gene: TRBV10-3
J gene: TRBJ2-6
CDR3 protein: AISEQGSSGANVLT

V gene: TRBV5-6
J gene: TRBJ1-1
CDR3 protein: ASRWGTGYGQAF

V gene: TRBV18
J gene: TRBJ2-7
CDR3 protein: ASSPATGADHEQY

V gene: TRBV2
J gene: TRBJ1-5
CDR3 protein: ASRERQGGNQPQH

V gene: TRBV18
J gene: TRBJ1-1
CDR3 protein: ASSADRLNTEAF

V gene: TRBV6-5
J gene: TRBJ1-5
CDR3 protein: ASSYSAGGSEQPQH

V gene: TRBV7-9
J gene: TRBJ1-6
CDR3 protein: ASSRDMYNSPLH

V gene: TRBV2
J gene: TRBJ2-5
CDR3 protein: ASSVTGIGETQY

V gene: TRBV20-1
J gene: TRBJ2-7
CDR3 protein: SARKEYEQY